One and the same sample provided the 6 T cell receptor beta chains below, sequenced in a study of technical replicates of blood from four donors. Generated by immunoSEQ multiplex PCR, the TCRdb table keeps only in-frame clones and is missing some. The sample consists of about 50,000 clones, roughly 95% of them appearing once. The sample was T cells isolated from PBMCs. These receptor sequences come from a human donor in good health.

The rearrangement links TRBV30 to TRBJ2-1, with 7 bases aligning to TRBD2. The CDR3 sequence is 15 residues long. Germline V lookup: CDR1 GTSNPN, CDR2 SVGIG (reference sequence). V lost 0 bases and J lost 2; bases outside the gene matches: 4. The CDR3 here is CAWSVGLAAYNEQFF. DNA of the CDR3: TGTGCCTGGAGTGTCGGTCTAGCGGCCTACAATGAGCAGTTCTTC.

The J gene is TRBJ2-7, the V gene TRBV27, with D perhaps TRBD2 (7 bases). There are 15 residues in the CDR3. Trimming took off 5 bases at V and 4 bases at J, with 18 bases between the two ends. Germline assignment: CDR1 MNHEY and CDR2 SMNVEV (reference sequence). The CDR3, as DNA: TGTGCCAGCAGTCCGAAGGGGGGAGGGCTTTACGAGCAGTACTTC. The encoded protein is CASSPKGGGLYEQYF.

The V gene is TRBV18, the J gene TRBJ2-7; possibly TRBD2 for D (5 bases). The CDR3 is 13 amino acids. CDR1 is KGHSH and CDR2 is LQKENI in the germline V gene. Trimming stripped 4 bases from V and 2 bases from J, with 9 bases between. CDR3 in amino acids: CASSLGSTYEQYF. CDR3 DNA: TGTGCCAGCTCACTAGGGAGCACCTACGAGCAGTACTTC.

The chain couples TRBV27 to TRBJ2-1; 10 nucleotides agree with TRBD1. With 1 base clipped from V and 6 bases from J, the junction kept 3 bases outside the gene matches. Germline values: CDR1 MNHEY, CDR2 SMNVEV (reference sequence). The CDR3 covers 15 residues. The CDR3 DNA is TGTGCCAGCAGTTTATGGACAGGGGGTTCCAATGAGCAGTTCTTC. Translated: CASSLWTGGSNEQFF.

This chain links TRBV18 with TRBJ2-2, with no clear D. CDR1 and CDR2 (germline): KGHSH, LQKENI. Trimming left V 3 bases short and J 6 bases short, with 5 bases between. This CDR3 comprises 12 residues. The CDR3 nucleotides read TGTGCCAGCTCACCGTCATCCGGGGAGCTGTTTTTT. Translating it yields CASSPSSGELFF.

V gene TRBV29-1 combines with J gene TRBJ1-1; D ambiguous. Germline CDR1 and CDR2: SQVTM and ANQGSEA. V shed 2 bases and J shed 1 base, with 14 bases lying between them. The CDR3 is 15 residues long. The CDR3 DNA is TGCAGCGTTGAAAAGGTACTATGGCAGAACACTGAAGCTTTCTTT. It is translated as CSVEKVLWQNTEAFF.